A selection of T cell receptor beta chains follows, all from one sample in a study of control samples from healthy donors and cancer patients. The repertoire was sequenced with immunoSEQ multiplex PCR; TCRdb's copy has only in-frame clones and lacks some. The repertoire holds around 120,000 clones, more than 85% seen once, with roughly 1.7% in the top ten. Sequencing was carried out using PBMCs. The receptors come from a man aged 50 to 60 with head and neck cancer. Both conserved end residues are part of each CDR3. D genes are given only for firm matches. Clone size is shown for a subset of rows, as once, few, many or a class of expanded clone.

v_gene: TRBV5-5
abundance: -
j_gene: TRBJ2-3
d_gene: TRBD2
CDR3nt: TGTGCCAGCAGCCCTGGACTAGCGGGGGGGGCAGATACGCAGTATTTT
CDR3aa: CASSPGLAGGADTQYF

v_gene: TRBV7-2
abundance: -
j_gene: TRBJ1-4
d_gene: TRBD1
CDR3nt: TGTGCCAGCAGCTCCTCGACAGGGACTAATGAAAAACTGTTTTTT
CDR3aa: CASSSSTGTNEKLFF

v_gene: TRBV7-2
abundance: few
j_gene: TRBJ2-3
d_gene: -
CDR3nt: TGTGCCAGCAGCTTAGTCGGCCTCAGGGCAGATACGCAGTATTTT
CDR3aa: CASSLVGLRADTQYF

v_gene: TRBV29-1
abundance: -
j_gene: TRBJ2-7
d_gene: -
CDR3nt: TGCAGCGTTGCTCCCAGCTTATACGAGCAGTACTTC
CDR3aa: CSVAPSLYEQYF

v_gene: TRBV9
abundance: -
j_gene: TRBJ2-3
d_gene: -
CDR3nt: TGTGCCAGCAGCGTTGGGGACCGGGGAAATACGCAGTATTTT
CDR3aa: CASSVGDRGNTQYF

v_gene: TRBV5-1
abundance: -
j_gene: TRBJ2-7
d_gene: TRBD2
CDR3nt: TGCGCCAGCTCTCGAACTAGCGGGGGGGCAGTCGACGAGCAGTACTTC
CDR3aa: CASSRTSGGAVDEQYF

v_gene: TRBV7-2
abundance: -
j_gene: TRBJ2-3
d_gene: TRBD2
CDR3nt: TGTGCCAGCAGCTTCTCCCTCGCGGCGGGGGAAGATACGCAGTATTTT
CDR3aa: CASSFSLAAGEDTQYF

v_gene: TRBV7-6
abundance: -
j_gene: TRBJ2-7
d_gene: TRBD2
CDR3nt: TGTGCCAGCAGCTTAGGCCCACTAGCGGGCTACGAGCAGTACTTC
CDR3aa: CASSLGPLAGYEQYF

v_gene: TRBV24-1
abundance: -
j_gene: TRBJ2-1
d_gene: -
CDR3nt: TGTGCCACCAGTGATTTGACGACCCATGAGCAGTTCTTC
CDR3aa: CATSDLTTHEQFF

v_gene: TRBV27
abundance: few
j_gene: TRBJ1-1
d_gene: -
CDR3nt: TGTGCCAGCAGCCCGTCGGCCGCCCTTGAAGCTTTCTTT
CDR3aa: CASSPSAALEAFF

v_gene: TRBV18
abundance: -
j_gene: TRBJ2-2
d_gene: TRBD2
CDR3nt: TGTGCCAGCTCACCACAGGCTAGCGGGCTAACCGGGGAGCTGTTTTTT
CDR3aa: CASSPQASGLTGELFF

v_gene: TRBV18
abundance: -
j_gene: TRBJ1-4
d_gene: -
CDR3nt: TGTGCCAGCTCACCCCGATTGGGGACGGCAACTAATGAAAAACTGTTTTTT
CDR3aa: CASSPRLGTATNEKLFF

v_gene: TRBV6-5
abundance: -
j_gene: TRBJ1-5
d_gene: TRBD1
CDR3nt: TGTGCCAGCAGCGGACAGGGCGGTCAGCCCCAGCATTTT
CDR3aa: CASSGQGGQPQHF

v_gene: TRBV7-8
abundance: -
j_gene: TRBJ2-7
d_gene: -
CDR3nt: TGTGCCAGCAGCCTCCTGGACAGTGACTACGAGCAGTACTTC
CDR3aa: CASSLLDSDYEQYF

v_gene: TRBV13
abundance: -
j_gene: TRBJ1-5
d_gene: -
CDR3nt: TGTGCCAGCAGCCTGAGGGGAAGTAGCCAGCCCCAGCATTTT
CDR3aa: CASSLRGSSQPQHF

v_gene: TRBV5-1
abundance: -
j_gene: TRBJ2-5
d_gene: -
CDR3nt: TGCGCCAGCAGCTCCGGGACGCACTTACAAGAGACCCAGTACTTC
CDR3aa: CASSSGTHLQETQYF

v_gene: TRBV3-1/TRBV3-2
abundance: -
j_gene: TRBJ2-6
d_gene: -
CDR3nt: TGTGCCAGCAGCTTGGAGGGCTCTGGGGCCAACGTCCTGACTTTC
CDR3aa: CASSLEGSGANVLTF

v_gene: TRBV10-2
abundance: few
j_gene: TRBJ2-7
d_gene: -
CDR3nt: TGCGCCAGCAGTGATTGGGACGAGCAGTACTTC
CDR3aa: CASSDWDEQYF

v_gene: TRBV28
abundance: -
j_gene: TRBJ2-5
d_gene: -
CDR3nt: TGTGCCAGCGGGCTCCCCCCCTCCTCGGAGACCCAGTACTTC
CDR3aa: CASGLPPSSETQYF

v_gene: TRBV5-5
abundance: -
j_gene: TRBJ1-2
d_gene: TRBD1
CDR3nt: TGTGCCAGCAGCTTGCAGACAGGGGATGGCTATGGCTACACCTTC
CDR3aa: CASSLQTGDGYGYTF

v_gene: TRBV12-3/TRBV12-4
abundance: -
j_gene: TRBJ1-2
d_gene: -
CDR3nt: TGTGCCAGCAGTTTCGAGGGGAGGGGTAAATACACCTTC
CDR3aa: CASSFEGRGKYTF

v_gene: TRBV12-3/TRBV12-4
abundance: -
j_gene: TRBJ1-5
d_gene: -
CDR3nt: TGTGCCAGCAGTTTTGGGGGGCGAGAGCCCCAGCATTTT
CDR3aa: CASSFGGREPQHF

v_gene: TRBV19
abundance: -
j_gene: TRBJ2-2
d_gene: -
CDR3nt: TGTGCCAGTGAGGCGGACCATGGCACCGGGGAGCTGTTTTTT
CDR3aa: CASEADHGTGELFF

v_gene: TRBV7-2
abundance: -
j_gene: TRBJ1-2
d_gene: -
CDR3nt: TGTGCCAGCAGCACCCAGCCGAGTTCCAACTATGGCTACACCTTC
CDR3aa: CASSTQPSSNYGYTF

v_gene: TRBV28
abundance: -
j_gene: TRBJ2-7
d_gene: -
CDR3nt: TGTGCCAGCAGTTTGGAGGACAGCTACACCTACGAGCAGTACTTC
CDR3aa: CASSLEDSYTYEQYF

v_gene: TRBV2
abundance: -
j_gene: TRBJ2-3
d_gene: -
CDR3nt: TGTGCGAAACGGGGGACTAGCACAGATACGCAGTATTTT
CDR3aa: CAKRGTSTDTQYF

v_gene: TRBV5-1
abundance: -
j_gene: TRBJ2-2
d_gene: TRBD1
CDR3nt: TGCGCCAGCAGCTTAGGACAGGACTGGGCCGGGGAGCTGTTTTTT
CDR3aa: CASSLGQDWAGELFF

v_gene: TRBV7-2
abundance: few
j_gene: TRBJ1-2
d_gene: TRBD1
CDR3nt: TGTGCCAGCAGCCCTTCAGGGGGCGCCGGCTATGGCTACACCTTC
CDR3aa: CASSPSGGAGYGYTF

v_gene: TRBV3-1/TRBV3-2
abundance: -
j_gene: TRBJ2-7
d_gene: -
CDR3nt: TGTGCCAGCAGCGAACGCGGCTTACTCGCAGGCCGCGAGCAGTACTTC
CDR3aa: CASSERGLLAGREQYF

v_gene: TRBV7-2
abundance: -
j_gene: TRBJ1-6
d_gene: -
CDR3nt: TGTGCCAGCAGCTTCGGGGGGCTGTCACCCCTCCACTTT
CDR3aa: CASSFGGLSPLHF

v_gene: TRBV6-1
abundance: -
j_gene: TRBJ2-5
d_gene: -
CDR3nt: TGTGCCAGCAGCGAAGGGCAAGAGACCCAGTACTTC
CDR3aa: CASSEGQETQYF